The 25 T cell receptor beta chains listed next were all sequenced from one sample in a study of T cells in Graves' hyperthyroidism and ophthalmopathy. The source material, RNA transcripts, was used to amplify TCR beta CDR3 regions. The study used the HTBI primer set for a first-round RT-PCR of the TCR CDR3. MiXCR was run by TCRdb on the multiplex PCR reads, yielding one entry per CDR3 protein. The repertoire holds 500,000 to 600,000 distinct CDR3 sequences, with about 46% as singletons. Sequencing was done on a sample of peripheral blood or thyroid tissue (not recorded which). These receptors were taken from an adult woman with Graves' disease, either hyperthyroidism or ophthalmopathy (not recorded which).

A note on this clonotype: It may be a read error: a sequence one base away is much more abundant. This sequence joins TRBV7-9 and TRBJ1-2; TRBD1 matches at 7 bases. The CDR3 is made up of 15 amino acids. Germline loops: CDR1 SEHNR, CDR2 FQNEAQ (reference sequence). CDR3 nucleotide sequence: TGTGCCAGCAGCCCACCGGGACAGCAATTCTATGGCTGCACCTTC. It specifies CASSPPGQQFYGCTF. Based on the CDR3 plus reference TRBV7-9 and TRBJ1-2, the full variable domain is DTGVSQNPRHKITKRGQNVTFRCDPISEHNRLYWYRQTLGQGPEFLTYFQNEAQLEKSRLLSDRFSAERPKGSFSTLEIQRTEQGDSAMYLCASSPPGQQFYGCTFGSGTRLTVV.

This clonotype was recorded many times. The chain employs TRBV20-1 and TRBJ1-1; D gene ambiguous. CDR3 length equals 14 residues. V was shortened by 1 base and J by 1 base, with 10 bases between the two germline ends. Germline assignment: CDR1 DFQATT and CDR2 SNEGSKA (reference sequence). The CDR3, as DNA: TGCAGTGCTAGAGTAGGGCAGGCGAACACTGAAGCTTTCTTT. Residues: CSARVGQANTEAFF.

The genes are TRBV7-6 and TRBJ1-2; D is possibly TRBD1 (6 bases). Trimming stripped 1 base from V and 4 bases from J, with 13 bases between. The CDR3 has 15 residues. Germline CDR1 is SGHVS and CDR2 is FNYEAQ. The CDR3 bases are TGTGCCAGCAGCTTAGTACCGGACAGCTTCTATGGCTACACCTTC. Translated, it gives CASSLVPDSFYGYTF.

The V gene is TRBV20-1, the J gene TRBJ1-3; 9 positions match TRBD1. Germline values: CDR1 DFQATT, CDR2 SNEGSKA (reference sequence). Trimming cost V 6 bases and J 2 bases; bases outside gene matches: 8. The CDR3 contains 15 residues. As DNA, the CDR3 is TGCAGTGCCTGGAGCCGGGACAGGGCTGGAAACACCATATATTTT. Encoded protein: CSAWSRDRAGNTIYF.

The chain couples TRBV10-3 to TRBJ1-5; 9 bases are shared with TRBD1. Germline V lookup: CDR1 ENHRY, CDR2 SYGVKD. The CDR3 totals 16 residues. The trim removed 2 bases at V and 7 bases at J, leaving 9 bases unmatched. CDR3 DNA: TGTGCCATCAGTGAGATGACCGGGACAGGGAGCCAGCCCCAGCATTTT. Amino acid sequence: CAISEMTGTGSQPQHF.

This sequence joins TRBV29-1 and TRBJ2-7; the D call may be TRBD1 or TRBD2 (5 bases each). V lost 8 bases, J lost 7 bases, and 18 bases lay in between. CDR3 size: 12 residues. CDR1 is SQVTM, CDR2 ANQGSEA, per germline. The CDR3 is CSLEGRNGEQYF. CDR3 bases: TGCAGCTTAGAGGGACGAAATGGTGAGCAGTACTTC.

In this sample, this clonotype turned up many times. The CDR3 nucleotides read TGTGCCAGTAGTGCCGGCCTGGGCACCGGGGAGCTGTTTTTT. It translates to CASSAGLGTGELFF. The chain uses TRBV19 and TRBJ2-2, with D uncertain. Germline V gene lookup returns CDR1 LNHDA and CDR2 SQIVND (reference sequence). This CDR3 has 14 residues. Trimming stripped 5 bases from V and 4 bases from J, with 11 bases between.

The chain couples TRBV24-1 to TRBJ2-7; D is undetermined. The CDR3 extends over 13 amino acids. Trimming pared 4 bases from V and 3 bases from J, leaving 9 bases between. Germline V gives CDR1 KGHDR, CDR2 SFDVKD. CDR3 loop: CATSDSDNYEQYF. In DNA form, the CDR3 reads TGTGCCACCAGTGACTCAGACAACTACGAGCAGTACTTC.

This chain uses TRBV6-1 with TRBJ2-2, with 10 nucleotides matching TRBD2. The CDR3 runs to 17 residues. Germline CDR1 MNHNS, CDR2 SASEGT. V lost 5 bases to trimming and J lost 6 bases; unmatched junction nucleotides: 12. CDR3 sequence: CASSYRSGRASSGELFF. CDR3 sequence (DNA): TGTGCCAGCAGTTACAGGAGCGGGAGGGCCTCTTCCGGGGAGCTGTTTTTT.

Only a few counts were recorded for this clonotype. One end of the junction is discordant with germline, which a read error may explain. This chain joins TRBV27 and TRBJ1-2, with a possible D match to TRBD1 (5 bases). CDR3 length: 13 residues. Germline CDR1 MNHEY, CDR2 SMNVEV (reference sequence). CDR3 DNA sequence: TGTGCCAGCAGCTCTCAGGGTTACTATGGCCACACCTTC. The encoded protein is CASSSQGYYGHTF.

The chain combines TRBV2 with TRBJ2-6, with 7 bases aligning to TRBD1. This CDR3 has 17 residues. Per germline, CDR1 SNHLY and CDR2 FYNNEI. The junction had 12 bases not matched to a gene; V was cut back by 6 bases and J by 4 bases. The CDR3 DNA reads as TGTGCCAGCAGCCTAGACAGGGCGGACACCGGGGCCAACGTCCTGACTTTC. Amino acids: CASSLDRADTGANVLTF.

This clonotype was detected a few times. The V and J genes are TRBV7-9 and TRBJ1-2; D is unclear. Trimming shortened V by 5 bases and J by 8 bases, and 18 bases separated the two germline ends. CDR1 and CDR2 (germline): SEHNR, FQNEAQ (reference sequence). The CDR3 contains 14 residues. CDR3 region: CASSPPPQEEGYTF. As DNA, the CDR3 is TGTGCCAGCAGCCCCCCCCCCCAAGAGGAGGGCTACACCTTC. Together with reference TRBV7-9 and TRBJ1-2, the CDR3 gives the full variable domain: DTGVSQNPRHKITKRGQNVTFRCDPISEHNRLYWYRQTLGQGPEFLTYFQNEAQLEKSRLLSDRFSAERPKGSFSTLEIQRTEQGDSAMYLCASSPPPQEEGYTFGSGTRLTVV.

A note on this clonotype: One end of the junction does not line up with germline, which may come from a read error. CDR3 bases: TGTGCCAGCAGCCCACAGGGGCCTGAAGCTTCCTTT. Encoded protein: CASSPQGPEASF. This sequence joins TRBV13 and TRBJ1-1, with TRBD1 identical over 7 bases. The germline V gene encodes CDR1 PRHDT and CDR2 FYEKMQ (reference sequence). This CDR3 has 12 amino acids.

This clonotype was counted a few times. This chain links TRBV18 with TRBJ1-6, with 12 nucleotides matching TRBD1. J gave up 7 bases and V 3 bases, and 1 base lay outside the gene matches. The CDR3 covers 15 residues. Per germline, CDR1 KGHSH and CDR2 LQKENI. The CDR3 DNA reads TGTGCCAGCTCACCCGGGACAGGGGGCAATTCACCCCTCCACTTT. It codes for CASSPGTGGNSPLHF.

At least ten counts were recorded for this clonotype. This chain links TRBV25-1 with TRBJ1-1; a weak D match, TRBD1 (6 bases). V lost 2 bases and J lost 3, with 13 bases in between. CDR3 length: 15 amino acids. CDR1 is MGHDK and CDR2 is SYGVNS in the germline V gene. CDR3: CASSEPGTSDTEAFF. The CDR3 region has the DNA TGTGCCAGCAGTGAACCCGGGACATCGGACACTGAAGCTTTCTTT.

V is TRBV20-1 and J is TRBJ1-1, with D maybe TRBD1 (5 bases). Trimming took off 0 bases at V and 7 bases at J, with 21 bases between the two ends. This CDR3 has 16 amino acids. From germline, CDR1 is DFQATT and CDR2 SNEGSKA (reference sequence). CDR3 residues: CSARDDVGRGSNEAFF. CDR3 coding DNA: TGCAGTGCTAGAGATGATGTAGGTAGGGGTTCGAATGAAGCTTTCTTT.

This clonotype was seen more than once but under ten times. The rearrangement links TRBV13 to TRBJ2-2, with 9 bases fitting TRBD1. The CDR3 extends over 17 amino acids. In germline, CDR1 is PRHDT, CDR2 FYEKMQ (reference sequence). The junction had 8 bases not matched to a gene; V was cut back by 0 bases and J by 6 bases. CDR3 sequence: CASSLGVRTGAPGELFF. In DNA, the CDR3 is TGTGCCAGCAGCTTAGGGGTTCGGACAGGGGCCCCCGGGGAGCTGTTTTTT. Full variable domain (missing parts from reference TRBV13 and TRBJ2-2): AAGVIQSPRHLIKEKRETATLKCYPIPRHDTVYWYQQGPGQDPQFLISFYEKMQSDKGSIPDRFSAQQFSDYHSELNMSSLELGDSALYFCASSLGVRTGAPGELFFGEGSRLTVL.

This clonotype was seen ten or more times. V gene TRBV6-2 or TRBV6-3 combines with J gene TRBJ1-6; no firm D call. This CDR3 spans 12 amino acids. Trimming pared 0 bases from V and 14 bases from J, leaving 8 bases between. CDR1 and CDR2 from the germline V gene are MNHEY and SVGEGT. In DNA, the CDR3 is TGTGCCAGCAGTTACTCTGGCAGGACCCTCCACTTT. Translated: CASSYSGRTLHF.

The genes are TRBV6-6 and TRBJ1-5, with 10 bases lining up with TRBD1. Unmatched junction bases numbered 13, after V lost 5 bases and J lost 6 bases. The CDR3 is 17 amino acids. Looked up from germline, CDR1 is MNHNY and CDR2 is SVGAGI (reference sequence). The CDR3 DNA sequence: TGTGCCAGCAGTGTGTACAGACAGGGGGCGCGTGGTCAGCCCCAGCATTTT. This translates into CASSVYRQGARGQPQHF.

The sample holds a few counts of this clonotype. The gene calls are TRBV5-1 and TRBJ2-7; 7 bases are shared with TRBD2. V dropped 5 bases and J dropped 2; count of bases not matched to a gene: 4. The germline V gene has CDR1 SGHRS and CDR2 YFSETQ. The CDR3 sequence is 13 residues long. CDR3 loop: CASSTGLTYEQYF. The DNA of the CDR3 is TGCGCCAGCAGTACGGGACTAACCTACGAGCAGTACTTC.

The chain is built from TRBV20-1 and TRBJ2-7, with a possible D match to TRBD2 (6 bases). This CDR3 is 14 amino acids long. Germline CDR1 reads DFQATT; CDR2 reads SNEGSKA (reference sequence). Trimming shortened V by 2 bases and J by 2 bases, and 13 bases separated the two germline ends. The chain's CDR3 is CSARPGLPTYEQYF. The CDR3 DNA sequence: TGCAGTGCTAGACCGGGACTTCCAACCTACGAGCAGTACTTC.

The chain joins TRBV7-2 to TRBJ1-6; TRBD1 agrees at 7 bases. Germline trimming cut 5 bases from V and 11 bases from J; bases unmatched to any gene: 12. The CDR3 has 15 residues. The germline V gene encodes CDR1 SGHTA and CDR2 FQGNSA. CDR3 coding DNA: TGTGCCAGCAGCCCCCGGGACAGCATCAAGACACCCCTCCACTTT. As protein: CASSPRDSIKTPLHF.

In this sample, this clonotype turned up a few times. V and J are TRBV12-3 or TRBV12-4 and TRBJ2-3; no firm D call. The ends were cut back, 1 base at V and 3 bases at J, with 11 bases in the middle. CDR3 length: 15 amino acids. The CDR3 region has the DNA TGTGCCAGCAGTTTAGGATTCTCGGGTACAGATACGCAGTATTTT. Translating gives CASSLGFSGTDTQYF.

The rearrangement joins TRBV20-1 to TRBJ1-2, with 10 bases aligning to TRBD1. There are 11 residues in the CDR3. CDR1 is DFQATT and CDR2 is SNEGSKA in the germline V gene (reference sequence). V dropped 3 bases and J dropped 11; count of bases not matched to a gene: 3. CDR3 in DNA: TGCAGTGCTAGCCCGGGACAGGGGTACACCTTC. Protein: CSASPGQGYTF.

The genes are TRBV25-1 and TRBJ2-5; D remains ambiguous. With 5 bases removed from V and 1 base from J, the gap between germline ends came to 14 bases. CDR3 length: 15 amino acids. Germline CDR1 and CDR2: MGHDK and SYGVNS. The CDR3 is CASSPKGSLQETQYF. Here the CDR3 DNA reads TGTGCCAGCAGTCCTAAAGGGTCCCTCCAAGAGACCCAGTACTTC.